This T cell receptor (beta chain) was observed in a study of vaccination and CD4 T cells after COVID-19. Cultured CD4+ T cell DNA was sequenced using the Oncomine TCR Beta short-read assay. TCRdb re-called the PCR reads with MiXCR, one entry per CDR3 protein. The sample holds about 18,000 distinct CDR3 sequences, 70% to 75% seen once. To note about this clonotype: Its antigen is unidentified.

Treatment noted: approximately 10-day PBMC culture with coronavirus spike peptide pools or control peptides (ViraFEST assay). There are 15 residues in the CDR3. The J gene is TRBJ1-2, the V gene TRBV21-1; the table's D call TRBD1 went unverified against the DNA. TRBV21-1 is a pseudogene segment. Sequencing input: CD4+ T cells from blood, cultured in vitro. This TCR came from a human donor who had recovered from COVID-19. The chain's CDR3 is CASSAARGRVDGYTF. The DNA of the CDR3 is TGTGCCAGCAGCGCCGCAAGGGGGCGGGTCGATGGCTACACCTTC.